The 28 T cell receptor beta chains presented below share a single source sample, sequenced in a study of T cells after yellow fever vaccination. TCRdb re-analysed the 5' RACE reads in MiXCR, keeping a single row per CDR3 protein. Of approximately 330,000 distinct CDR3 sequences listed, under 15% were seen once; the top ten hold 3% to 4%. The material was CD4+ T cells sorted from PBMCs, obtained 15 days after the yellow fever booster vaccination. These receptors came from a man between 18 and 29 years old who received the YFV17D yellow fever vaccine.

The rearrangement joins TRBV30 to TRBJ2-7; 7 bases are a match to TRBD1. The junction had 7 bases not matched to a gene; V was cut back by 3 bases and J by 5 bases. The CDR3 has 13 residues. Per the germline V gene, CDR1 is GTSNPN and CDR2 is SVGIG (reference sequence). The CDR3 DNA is TGTGCCTGGAGCGACTGGACAGGCCACGAGCAGTACTTC. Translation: CAWSDWTGHEQYF.

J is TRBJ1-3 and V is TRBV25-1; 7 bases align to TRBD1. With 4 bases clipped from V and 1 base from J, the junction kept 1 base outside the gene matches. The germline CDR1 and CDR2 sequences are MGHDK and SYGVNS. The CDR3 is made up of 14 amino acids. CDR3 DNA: TGTGCCAGCAGTGCACAGGGGTCTGGAAACACCATATATTTT. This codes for CASSAQGSGNTIYF.

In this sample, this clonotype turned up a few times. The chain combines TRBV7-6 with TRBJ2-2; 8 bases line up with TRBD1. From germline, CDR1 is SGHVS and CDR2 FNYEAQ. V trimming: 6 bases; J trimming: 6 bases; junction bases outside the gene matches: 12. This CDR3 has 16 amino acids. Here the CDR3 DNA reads TGTGCCAGCAGTCTCAGGACAGGGCTGTCCCCCGGGGAGCTGTTTTTT. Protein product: CASSLRTGLSPGELFF.

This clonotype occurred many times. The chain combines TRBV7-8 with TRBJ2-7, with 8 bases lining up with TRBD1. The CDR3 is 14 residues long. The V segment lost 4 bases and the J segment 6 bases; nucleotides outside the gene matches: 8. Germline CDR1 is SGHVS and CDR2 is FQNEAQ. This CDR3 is CASSSQGAGSEQYF. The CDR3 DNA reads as TGTGCCAGCAGCTCCCAGGGGGCGGGGTCCGAGCAGTACTTC.

CDR3 sequence (DNA): TGCGCCAGCAGCCCGGTGACAGGGCTCGACACTGAAGCTTTCTTT. It yields the protein CASSPVTGLDTEAFF. The V call is TRBV5-1, the J call TRBJ1-1; 7 nucleotides match TRBD1. J gave up 3 bases and V 4 bases, and 9 bases lay outside the gene matches. Germline lookup yields CDR1 SGHRS and CDR2 YFSETQ. The CDR3 is 15 amino acids. The complete variable domain, with remaining parts taken from reference TRBV5-1 and TRBJ1-1, reads KAGVTQTPRYLIKTRGQQVTLSCSPISGHRSVSWYQQTPGQGLQFLFEYFSETQRNKGNFPGRFSGRQFSNSRSEMNVSTLELGDSALYLCASSPVTGLDTEAFFGQGTRLTVV.

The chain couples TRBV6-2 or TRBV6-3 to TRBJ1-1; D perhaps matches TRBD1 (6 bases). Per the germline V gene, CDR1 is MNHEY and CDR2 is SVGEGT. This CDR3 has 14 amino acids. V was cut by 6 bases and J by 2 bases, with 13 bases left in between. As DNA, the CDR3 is TGTGCCAGCAGCGAAAGACAGGTCAACACTGAAGCTTTCTTT. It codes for CASSERQVNTEAFF.

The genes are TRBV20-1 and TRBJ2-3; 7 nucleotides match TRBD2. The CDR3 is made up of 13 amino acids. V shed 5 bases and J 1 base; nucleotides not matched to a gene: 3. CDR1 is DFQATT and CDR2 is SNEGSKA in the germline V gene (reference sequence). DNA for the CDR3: TGCAGTGCTGGCCGGGGGGGCACAGATACGCAGTATTTT. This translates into CSAGRGGTDTQYF.

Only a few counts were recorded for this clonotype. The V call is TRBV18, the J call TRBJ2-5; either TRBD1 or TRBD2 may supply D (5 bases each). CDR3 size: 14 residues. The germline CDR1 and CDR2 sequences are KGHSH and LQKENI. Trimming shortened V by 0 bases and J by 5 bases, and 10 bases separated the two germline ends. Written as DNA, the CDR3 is TGTGCCAGCTCACCACCGGGAGAGGGGGAGACCCAGTACTTC. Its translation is CASSPPGEGETQYF.

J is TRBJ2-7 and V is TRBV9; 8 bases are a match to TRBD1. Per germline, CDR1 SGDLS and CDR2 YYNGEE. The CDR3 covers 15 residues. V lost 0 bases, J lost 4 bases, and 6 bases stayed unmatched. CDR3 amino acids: CASSVAPGQGYEQYF. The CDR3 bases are TGTGCCAGCAGCGTAGCTCCCGGACAGGGTTACGAGCAGTACTTC.

In DNA form, the CDR3 reads TGCGCCAGCAGCCACCAATCGGGGGGGGAAGGGGCAGATACGCAGTATTTT. This translates into CASSHQSGGEGADTQYF. The V gene is TRBV5-1, the J gene TRBJ2-3; 8 positions match TRBD2. J was trimmed by 4 bases and V by 4 bases; bases with no gene match: 14. The germline gives CDR1 SGHRS, CDR2 YFSETQ. This CDR3 contains 17 residues.

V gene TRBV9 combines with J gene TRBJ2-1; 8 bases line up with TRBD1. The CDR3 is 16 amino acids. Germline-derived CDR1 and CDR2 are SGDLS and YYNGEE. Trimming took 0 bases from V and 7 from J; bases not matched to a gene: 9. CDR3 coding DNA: TGTGCCAGCAGCGTAGGGTGGGGCAGGGGGCTAAATGAGCAGTTCTTC. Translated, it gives CASSVGWGRGLNEQFF.

This chain's CDR3 is CASSLAATNTGELFF. In nucleotides, the CDR3 is TGTGCCAGCAGCTTAGCGGCTACCAACACCGGGGAGCTGTTTTTT. The gene calls are TRBV5-5 and TRBJ2-2; D is possibly TRBD2 (5 bases). The CDR3 covers 15 residues. Trimming shortened V by 2 bases and J by 2 bases, and 10 bases separated the two germline ends. The germline CDR1 and CDR2 sequences are SGHKS and YYEKEE (reference sequence).

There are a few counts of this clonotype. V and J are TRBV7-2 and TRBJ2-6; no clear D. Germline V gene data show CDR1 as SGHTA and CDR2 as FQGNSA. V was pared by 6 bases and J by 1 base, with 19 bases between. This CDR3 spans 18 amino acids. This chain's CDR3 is CASSFRAPPASGANVLTF. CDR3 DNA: TGTGCCAGCAGTTTCCGGGCTCCACCCGCTTCTGGGGCCAACGTCCTGACTTTC.

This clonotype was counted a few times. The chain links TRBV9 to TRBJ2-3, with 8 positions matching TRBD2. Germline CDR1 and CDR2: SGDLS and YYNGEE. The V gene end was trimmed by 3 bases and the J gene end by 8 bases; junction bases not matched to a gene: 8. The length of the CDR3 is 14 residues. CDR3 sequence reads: CASSGGGFMSTQYF. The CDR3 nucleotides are TGTGCCAGCAGCGGCGGGGGGTTCATGAGTACGCAGTATTTT.

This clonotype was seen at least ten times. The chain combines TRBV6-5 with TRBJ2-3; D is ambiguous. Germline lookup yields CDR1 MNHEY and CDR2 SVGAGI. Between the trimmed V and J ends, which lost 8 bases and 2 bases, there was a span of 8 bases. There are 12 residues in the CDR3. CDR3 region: CASAGSTDTQYF. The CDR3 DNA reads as TGTGCCAGCGCCGGATCCACAGATACGCAGTATTTT.

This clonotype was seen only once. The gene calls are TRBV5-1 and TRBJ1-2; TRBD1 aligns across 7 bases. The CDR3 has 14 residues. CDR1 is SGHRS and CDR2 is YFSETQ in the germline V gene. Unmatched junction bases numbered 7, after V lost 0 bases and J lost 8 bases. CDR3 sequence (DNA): TGCGCCAGCAGCTTGGGGACAGGAGGAATAGGCTACACCTTC. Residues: CASSLGTGGIGYTF. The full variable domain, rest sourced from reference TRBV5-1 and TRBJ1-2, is KAGVTQTPRYLIKTRGQQVTLSCSPISGHRSVSWYQQTPGQGLQFLFEYFSETQRNKGNFPGRFSGRQFSNSRSEMNVSTLELGDSALYLCASSLGTGGIGYTFGSGTRLTVV.

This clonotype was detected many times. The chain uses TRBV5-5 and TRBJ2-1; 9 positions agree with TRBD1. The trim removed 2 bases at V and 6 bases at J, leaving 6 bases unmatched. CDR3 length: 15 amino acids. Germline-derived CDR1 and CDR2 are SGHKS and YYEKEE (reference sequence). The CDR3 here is CASSLRQGVTNEQFF. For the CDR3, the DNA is TGTGCCAGCAGCTTACGACAGGGGGTGACCAATGAGCAGTTCTTC.

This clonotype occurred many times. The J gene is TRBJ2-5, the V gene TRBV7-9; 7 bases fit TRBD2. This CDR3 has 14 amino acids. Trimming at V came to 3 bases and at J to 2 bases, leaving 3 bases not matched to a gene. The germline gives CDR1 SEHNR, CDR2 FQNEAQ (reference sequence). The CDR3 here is CASSFRGEQETQYF. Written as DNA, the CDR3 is TGTGCCAGCAGCTTCCGGGGGGAGCAAGAGACCCAGTACTTC.

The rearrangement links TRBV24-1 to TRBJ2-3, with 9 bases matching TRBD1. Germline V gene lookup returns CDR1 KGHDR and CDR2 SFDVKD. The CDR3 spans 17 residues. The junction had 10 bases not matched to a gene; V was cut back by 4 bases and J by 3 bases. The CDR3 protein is CATSDPGQGGATDTQYF. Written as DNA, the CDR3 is TGTGCCACCAGTGACCCGGGACAGGGTGGGGCAACAGATACGCAGTATTTT.

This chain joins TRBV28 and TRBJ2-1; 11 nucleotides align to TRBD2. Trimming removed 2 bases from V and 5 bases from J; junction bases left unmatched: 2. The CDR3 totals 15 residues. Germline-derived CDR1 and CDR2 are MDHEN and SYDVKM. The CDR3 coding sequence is TGTGCCAGCAGTTTAGGGGGACTAGCGGACAATGAGCAGTTCTTC. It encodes CASSLGGLADNEQFF.

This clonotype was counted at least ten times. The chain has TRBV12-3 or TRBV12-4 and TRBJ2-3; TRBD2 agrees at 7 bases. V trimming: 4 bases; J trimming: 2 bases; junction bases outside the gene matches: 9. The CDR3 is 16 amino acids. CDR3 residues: CASSSYSGGNTDTQYF. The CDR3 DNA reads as TGTGCCAGCAGTTCTTATTCGGGGGGAAACACAGATACGCAGTATTTT.

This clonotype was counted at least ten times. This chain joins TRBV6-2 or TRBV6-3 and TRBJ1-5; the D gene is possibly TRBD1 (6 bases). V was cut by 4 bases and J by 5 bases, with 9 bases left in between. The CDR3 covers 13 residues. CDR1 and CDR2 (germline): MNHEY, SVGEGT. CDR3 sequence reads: CASSWTDHQPQHF. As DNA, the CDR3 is TGTGCCAGCAGTTGGACAGACCATCAGCCCCAGCATTTT.

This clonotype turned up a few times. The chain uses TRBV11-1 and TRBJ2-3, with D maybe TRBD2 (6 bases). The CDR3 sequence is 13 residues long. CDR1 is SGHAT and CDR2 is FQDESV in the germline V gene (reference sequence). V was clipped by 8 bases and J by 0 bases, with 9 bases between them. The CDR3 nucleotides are TGTGCCAGCGGGGGGTCTAGCACAGATACGCAGTATTTT. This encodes CASGGSSTDTQYF.

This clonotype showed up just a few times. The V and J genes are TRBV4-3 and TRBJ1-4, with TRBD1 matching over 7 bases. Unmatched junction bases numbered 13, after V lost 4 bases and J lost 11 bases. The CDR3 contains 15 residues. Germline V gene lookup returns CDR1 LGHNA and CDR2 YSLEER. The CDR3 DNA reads TGCGCCAGCAGCCGGGCATATGGGACAGTAGAGAAACTGTTTTTT. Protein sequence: CASSRAYGTVEKLFF.

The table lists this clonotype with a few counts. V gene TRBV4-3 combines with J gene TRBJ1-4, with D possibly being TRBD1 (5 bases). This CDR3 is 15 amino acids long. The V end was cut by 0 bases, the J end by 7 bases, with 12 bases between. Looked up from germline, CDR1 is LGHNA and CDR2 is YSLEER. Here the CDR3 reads CASSQDNRRGEKLFF. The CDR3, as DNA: TGCGCCAGCAGCCAAGATAACAGGAGGGGTGAAAAACTGTTTTTT.

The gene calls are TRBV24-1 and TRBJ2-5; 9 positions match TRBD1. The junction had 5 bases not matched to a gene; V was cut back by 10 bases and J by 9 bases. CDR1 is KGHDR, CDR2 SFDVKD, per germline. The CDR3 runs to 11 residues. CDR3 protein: CATGTGSAQYF. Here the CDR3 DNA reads TGTGCCACTGGGACAGGGAGTGCCCAGTACTTC.

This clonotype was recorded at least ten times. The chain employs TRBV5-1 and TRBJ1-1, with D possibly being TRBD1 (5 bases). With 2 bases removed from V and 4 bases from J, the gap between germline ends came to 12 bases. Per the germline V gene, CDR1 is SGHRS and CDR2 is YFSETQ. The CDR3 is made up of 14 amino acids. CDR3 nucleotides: TGCGCCAGCAGCTTCATGGGGCATGGCACTGAAGCTTTCTTT. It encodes CASSFMGHGTEAFF.

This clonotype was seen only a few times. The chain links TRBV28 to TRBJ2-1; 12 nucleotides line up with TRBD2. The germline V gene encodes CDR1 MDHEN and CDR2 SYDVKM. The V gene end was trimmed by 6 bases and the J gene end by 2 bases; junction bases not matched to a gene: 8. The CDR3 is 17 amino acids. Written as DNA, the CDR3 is TGTGCCAGCAGGACTCGACTAGCGGGGGCTACCTACAATGAGCAGTTCTTC. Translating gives CASRTRLAGATYNEQFF.